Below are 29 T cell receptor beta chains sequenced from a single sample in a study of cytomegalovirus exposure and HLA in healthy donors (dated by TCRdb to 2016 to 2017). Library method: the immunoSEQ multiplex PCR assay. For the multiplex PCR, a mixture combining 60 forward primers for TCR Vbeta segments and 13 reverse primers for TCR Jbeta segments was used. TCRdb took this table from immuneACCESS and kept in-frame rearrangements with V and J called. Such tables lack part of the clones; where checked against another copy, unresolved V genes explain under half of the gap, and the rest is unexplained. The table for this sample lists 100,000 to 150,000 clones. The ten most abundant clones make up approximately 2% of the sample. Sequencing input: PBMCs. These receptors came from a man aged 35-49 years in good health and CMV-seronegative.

The CDR3, as DNA: TGTGCCAGCAGTTTTCACAGGGACAGTGTGGCTTTCTTT. The encoded protein is CASSFHRDSVAFF. This chain uses TRBV7-2 with TRBJ1-1, with TRBD1 identical over 7 bases. J gave up 11 bases and V 6 bases, and 12 bases lay outside the gene matches. The length of the CDR3 is 13 residues. Germline CDR1 reads SGHTA; CDR2 reads FQGNSA.

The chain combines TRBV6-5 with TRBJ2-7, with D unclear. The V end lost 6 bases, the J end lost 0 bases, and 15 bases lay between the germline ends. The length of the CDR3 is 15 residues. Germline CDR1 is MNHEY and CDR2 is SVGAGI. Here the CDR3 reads CASREQFESSYEQYF. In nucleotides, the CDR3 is TGTGCCAGCAGAGAACAGTTCGAAAGCTCCTACGAGCAGTACTTC.

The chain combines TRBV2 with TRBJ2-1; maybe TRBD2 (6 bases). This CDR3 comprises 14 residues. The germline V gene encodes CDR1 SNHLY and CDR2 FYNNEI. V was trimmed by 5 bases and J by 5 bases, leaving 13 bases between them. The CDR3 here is CASSLAGLDNEQFF. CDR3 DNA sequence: TGTGCCAGCAGTTTGGCGGGATTGGACAATGAGCAGTTCTTC.

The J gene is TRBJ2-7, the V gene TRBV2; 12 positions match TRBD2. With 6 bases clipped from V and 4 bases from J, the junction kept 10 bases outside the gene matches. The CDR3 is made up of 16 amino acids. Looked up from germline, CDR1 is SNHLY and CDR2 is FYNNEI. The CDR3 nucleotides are TGTGCCAGCAGACGAGGGGGACTAGCGGGTCAGTACGAGCAGTACTTC. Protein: CASRRGGLAGQYEQYF.

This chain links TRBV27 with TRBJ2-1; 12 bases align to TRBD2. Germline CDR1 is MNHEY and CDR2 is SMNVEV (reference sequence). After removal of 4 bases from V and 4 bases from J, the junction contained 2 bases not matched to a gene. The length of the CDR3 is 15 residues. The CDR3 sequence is CASSWGTSGYNEQFF. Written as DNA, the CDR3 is TGTGCCAGCAGTTGGGGGACTAGCGGGTACAATGAGCAGTTCTTC.

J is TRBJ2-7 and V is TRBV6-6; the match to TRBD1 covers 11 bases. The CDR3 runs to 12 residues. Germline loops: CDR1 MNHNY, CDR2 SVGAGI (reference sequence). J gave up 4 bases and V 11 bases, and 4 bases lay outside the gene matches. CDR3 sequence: CAGTGGWYEQYF. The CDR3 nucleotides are TGTGCCGGGACAGGGGGATGGTACGAGCAGTACTTC.

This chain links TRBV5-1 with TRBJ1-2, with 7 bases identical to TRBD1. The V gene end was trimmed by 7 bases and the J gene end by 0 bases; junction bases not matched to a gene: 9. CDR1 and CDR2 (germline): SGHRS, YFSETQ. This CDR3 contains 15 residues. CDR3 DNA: TGCGCCAGCTTCACGACAGGGTCTCCTAACTATGGCTACACCTTC. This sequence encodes CASFTTGSPNYGYTF.

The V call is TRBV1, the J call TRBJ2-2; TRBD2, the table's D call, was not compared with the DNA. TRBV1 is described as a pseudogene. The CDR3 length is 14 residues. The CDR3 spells CTSSHGTHTGELFF. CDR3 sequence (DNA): TGCACCAGCAGCCACGGGACTCACACCGGGGAGCTGTTTTTT.

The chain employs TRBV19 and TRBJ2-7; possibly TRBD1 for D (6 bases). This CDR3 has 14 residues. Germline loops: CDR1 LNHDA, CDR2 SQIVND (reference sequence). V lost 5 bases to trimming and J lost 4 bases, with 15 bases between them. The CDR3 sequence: CASSGQGNTYEQYF. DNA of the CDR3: TGTGCCAGTAGTGGTCAGGGGAATACTTACGAGCAGTACTTC.

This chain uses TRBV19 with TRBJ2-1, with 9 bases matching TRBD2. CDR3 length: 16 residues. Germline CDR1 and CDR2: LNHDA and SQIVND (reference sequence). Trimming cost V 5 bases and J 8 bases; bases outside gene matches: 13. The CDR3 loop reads CASSLPGGGVGDEQFF. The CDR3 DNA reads TGTGCCAGTAGTCTCCCCGGCGGGGGGGTAGGCGATGAGCAGTTCTTC.

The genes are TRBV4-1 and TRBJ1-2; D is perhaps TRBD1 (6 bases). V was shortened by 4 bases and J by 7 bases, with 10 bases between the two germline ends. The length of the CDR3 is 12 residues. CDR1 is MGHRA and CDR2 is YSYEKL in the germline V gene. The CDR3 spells CASSPTGSGYTF. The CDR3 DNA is TGCGCCAGCAGCCCCACAGGGTCTGGCTACACCTTC.

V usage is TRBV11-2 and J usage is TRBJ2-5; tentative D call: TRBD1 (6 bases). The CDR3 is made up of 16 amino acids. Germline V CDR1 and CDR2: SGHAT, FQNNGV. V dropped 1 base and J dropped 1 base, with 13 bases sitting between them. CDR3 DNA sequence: TGTGCCAGCAGCTTAGTGGACAGCCCCTTCCAAGAGACCCAGTACTTC. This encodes CASSLVDSPFQETQYF.

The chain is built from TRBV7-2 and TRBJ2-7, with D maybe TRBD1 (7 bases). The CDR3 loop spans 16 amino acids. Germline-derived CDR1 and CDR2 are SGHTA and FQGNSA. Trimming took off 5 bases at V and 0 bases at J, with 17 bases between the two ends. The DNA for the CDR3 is TGTGCCAGCAGCAACCGACTAGGGGGCAACTCCTACGAGCAGTACTTC. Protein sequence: CASSNRLGGNSYEQYF. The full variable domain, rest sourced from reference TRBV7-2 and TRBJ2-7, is GAGVSQSPSNKVTEKGKDVELRCDPISGHTALYWYRQSLGQGLEFLIYFQGNSAPDKSGLPSDRFSAERTGGSVSTLTIQRTQQEDSAVYLCASSNRLGGNSYEQYFGPGTRLTVT.

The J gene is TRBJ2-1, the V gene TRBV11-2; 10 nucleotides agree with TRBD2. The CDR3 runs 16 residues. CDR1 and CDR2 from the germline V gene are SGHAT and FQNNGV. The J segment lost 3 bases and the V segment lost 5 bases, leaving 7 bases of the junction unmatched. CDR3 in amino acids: CASSTSGTSDYNEQFF. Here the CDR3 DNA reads TGTGCCAGCAGCACATCCGGGACTAGCGACTACAATGAGCAGTTCTTC.

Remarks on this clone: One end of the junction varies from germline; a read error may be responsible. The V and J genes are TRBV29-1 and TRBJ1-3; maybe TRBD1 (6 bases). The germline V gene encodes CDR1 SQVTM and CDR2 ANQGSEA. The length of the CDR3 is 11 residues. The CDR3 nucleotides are TGCAGCGTTTCCACCCAGGGACAAGAGGATTTT. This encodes CSVSTQGQEDF. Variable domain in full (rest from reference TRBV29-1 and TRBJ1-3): SAVISQKPSRDICQRGTSLTIQCQVDSQVTMMFWYRQQPGQSLTLIATANQGSEATYESGFVIDKFPISRPNLTFSTLTVSNMSPEDSSIYLCSVSTQGQEDFGEGSWLTVV.

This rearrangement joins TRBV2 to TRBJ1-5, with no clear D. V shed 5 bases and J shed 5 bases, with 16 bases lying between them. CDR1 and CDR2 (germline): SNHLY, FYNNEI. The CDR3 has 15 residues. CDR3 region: CASSRVANPYQPQHF. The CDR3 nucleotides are TGTGCCAGCAGTCGGGTGGCCAATCCGTATCAGCCCCAGCATTTT.

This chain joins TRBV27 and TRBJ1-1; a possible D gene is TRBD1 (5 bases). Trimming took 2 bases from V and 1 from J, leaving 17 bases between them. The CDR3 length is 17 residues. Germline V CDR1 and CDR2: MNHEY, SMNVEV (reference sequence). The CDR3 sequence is CASSLGNWGGGNTEAFF. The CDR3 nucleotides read TGTGCCAGCAGTTTAGGGAATTGGGGGGGAGGGAACACTGAAGCTTTCTTT.

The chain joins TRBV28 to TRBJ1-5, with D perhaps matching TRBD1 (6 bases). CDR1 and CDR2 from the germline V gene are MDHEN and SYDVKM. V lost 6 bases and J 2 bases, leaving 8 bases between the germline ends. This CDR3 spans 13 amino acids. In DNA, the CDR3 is TGTGCCAGCAGCTACAGGGGCAATCAGCCCCAGCATTTT. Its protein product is CASSYRGNQPQHF.

The CDR3 DNA reads as TGTGCCTGGTCGACTAGCGGGAGGTTCACAGATACGCAGTATTTT. Its translation: CAWSTSGRFTDTQYF. The chain joins TRBV30 to TRBJ2-3, with 13 bases aligning to TRBD2. The length of the CDR3 is 15 residues. Germline values: CDR1 GTSNPN, CDR2 SVGIG (reference sequence). V gave up 5 bases and J gave up 2 bases; unmatched junction bases: 4.

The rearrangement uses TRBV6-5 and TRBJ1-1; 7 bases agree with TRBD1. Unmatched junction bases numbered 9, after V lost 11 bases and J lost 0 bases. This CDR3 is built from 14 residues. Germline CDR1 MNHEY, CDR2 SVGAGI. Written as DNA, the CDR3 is TGTGCCGCCCGACAGGGTGCCATGAACACTGAAGCTTTCTTT. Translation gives CAARQGAMNTEAFF.

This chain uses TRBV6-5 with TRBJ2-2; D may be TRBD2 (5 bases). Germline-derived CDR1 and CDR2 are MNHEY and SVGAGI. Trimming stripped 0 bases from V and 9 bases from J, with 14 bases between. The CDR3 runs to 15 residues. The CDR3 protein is CASSYSQNSGRELFF. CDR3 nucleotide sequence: TGTGCCAGCAGTTACTCGCAAAACTCGGGGAGGGAGCTGTTTTTT.

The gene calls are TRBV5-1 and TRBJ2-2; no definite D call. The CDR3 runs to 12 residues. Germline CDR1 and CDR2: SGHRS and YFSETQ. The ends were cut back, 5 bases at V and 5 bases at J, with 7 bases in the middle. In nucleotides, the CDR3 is TGCGCCAGCAGTCCTTCTACCGGGGAGCTGTTTTTT. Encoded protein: CASSPSTGELFF.

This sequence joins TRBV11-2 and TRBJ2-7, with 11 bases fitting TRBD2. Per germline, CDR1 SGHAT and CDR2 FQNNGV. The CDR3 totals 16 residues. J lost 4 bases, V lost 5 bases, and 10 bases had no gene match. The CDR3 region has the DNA TGTGCCAGCAGCCCCTCGGGACTAGCGGCAGAGTACGAGCAGTACTTC. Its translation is CASSPSGLAAEYEQYF.

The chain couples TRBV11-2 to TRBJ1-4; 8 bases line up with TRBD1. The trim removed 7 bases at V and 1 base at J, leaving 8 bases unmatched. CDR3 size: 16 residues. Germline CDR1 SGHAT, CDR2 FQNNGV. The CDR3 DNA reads TGTGCCAGCATCCCTGGGACAGGAGGAACTAATGAAAAACTGTTTTTT. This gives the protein CASIPGTGGTNEKLFF.

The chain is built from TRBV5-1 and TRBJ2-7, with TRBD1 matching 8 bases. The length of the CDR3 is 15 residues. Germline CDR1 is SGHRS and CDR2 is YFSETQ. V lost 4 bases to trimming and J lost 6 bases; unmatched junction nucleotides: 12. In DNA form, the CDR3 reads TGCGCCAGCAGCCTAGGGACAGGTACTTCCCTCGAGCAGTACTTC. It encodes CASSLGTGTSLEQYF.

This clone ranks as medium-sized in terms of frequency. The CDR3: CASSFWGDSNEKLFF. Here the CDR3 DNA reads TGTGCCAGCAGTTTCTGGGGGGACTCTAATGAAAAACTGTTTTTT. The gene calls are TRBV28 and TRBJ1-4; a possible D gene is TRBD1 (5 bases). This CDR3 has 15 amino acids. Germline assignment: CDR1 MDHEN and CDR2 SYDVKM. Trimming pared 3 bases from V and 3 bases from J, leaving 11 bases between.

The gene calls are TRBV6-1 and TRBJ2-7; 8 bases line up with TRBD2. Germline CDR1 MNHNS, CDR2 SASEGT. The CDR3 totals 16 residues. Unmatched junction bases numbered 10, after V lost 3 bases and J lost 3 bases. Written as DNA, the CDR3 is TGTGCCAGCAGTGAGTCCCTTCGCAGCGGGAGCTACGAGCAGTACTTC. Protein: CASSESLRSGSYEQYF.

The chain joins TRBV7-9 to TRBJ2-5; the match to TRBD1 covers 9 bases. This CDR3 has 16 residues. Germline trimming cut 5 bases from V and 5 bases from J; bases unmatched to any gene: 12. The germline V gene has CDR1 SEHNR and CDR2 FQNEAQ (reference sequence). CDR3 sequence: CASSPPDRGSGETQYF. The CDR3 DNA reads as TGTGCCAGCAGCCCGCCGGACAGGGGAAGTGGGGAGACCCAGTACTTC. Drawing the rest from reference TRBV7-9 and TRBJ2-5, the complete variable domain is DTGVSQNPRHKITKRGQNVTFRCDPISEHNRLYWYRQTLGQGPEFLTYFQNEAQLEKSRLLSDRFSAERPKGSFSTLEIQRTEQGDSAMYLCASSPPDRGSGETQYFGPGTRLLVL.

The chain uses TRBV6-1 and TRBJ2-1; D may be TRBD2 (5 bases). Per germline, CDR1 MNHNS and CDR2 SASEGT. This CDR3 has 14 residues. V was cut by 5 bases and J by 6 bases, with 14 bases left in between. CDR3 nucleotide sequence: TGTGCCAGCAGTAACGGACTTCGGGGCAATGAGCAGTTCTTC. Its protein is CASSNGLRGNEQFF.